The 5 T cell receptor beta chains reported below all come from one sample, sequenced in a study of cytomegalovirus exposure and HLA in healthy donors. The study ran its PCR with 60 Vbeta and 13 Jbeta primers. The data were produced by immunoSEQ multiplex PCR, yet TCRdb's version contains in-frame clones alone and is incomplete. This sample has approximately 170,000 clones, with about 85% found just once. Sample: PBMCs. The source is a boy aged 2-15 years in good health and CMV-seronegative.

The gene calls are TRBV18 and TRBJ2-5; 9 bases are a match to TRBD2. This CDR3 is built from 14 residues. The germline V gene encodes CDR1 KGHSH and CDR2 LQKENI. The V segment lost 3 bases and the J segment 5 bases; nucleotides outside the gene matches: 4. The CDR3 bases are TGTGCCAGCTCACCCGGACTAGCGACTGAGACCCAGTACTTC. Its protein is CASSPGLATETQYF.

This rearrangement joins TRBV6-1 to TRBJ1-1; a weak D match, TRBD1 (5 bases). V was clipped by 1 base and J by 1 base, with 10 bases between them. Per the germline V gene, CDR1 is MNHNS and CDR2 is SASEGT. CDR3 length: 15 residues. CDR3 loop: CASSEGVGRNTEAFF. The CDR3, as DNA: TGTGCCAGCAGTGAAGGGGTGGGGCGGAACACTGAAGCTTTCTTT.

The CDR3 region has the DNA TGTGCCTGGAGTGTGGGCGGGGTTGGCCTTAATTCACCCCTCCACTTT. Amino acids: CAWSVGGVGLNSPLHF. This chain connects TRBV30 to TRBJ1-6; unclear D gene. CDR1 is GTSNPN, CDR2 SVGIG, per germline (reference sequence). V was trimmed by 0 bases and J by 6 bases, leaving 15 bases between them. The length of the CDR3 is 16 residues.

This clone was seen only once. The V call is TRBV27, the J call TRBJ2-1, with 8 bases fitting TRBD1. The V segment lost 6 bases and the J segment 4 bases; nucleotides outside the gene matches: 5. CDR1 and CDR2 (germline): MNHEY, SMNVEV (reference sequence). CDR3 length equals 14 residues. The CDR3 coding sequence is TGTGCCAGCAGCACCGGACAGGGTTACAATGAGCAGTTCTTC. Protein sequence: CASSTGQGYNEQFF.

The V and J genes are TRBV10-2 and TRBJ2-1; 14 positions match TRBD2. The CDR3 covers 19 residues. The ends lost 4 bases at V and 0 bases at J; junction bases unmatched: 8. Germline CDR1 is WSHSY and CDR2 is SAAADI. The CDR3 DNA follows: TGCGCCAGCAGTGGGGGACTAGCGGGAGCGCCGAGCTCCTACAATGAGCAGTTCTTC. Its translation: CASSGGLAGAPSSYNEQFF.